This TCR beta chain was captured in a study of blood T cell repertoires in COVID-19. At the level of the study: Collection of acute and convalescent COVID-19 samples took place in the United States, Italy and Spain. Sample material is recorded as cDNA or gDNA derived from T cells, B-cell-depleted T cells, or PBMCs.

Per the study methods: Cell counts per sample came from amplifying reference gene primers. Method: immunoSEQ multiplex PCR; TCRdb's copy keeps in-frame clones and lacks some. The V and J calls and the clone size are those of that table, but D and trimming were determined from the DNA. The profile covers fewer than 100,000 clones, with roughly 77% appearing a single time and 24% taken by the ten largest. Germline V gives CDR1 SGHDN, CDR2 FVKESK. The CDR3 is 16 residues long. V was pared by 0 bases and J by 9 bases, with 8 bases of the junction left unmatched. The origin of this receptor is a human donor in a cohort sampled during active COVID-19. The source material was peripheral blood. The J gene is TRBJ2-1, the V gene TRBV14, with TRBD1 matching 10 bases. CDR3 coding DNA: TGTGCCAGCAGCCAAGATTTTCAGACAGGGGGCGCTGAGCAGTTCTTC. It specifies CASSQDFQTGGAEQFF.